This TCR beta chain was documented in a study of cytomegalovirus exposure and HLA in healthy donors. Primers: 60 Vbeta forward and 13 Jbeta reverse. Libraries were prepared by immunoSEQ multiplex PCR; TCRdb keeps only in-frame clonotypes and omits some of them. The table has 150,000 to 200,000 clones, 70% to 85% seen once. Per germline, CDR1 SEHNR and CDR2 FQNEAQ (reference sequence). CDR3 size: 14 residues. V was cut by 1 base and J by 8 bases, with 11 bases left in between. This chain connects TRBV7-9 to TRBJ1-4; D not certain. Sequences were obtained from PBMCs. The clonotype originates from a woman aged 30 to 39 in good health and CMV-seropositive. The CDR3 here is CASSLVAYGEKLFF. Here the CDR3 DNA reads TGTGCCAGCAGCTTAGTGGCCTACGGGGAAAAACTGTTTTTT. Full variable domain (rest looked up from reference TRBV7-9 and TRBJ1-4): DTGVSQNPRHKITKRGQNVTFRCDPISEHNRLYWYRQTLGQGPEFLTYFQNEAQLEKSRLLSDRFSAERPKGSFSTLEIQRTEQGDSAMYLCASSLVAYGEKLFFGSGTQLSVL.